The source of this TCR beta chain is a study of blood T cell repertoires in COVID-19. Study-wide context: Italy, Spain and the United States were the sources of the convalescent and acute COVID-19 samples. The cDNA or gDNA used as material had been derived from T cells, B-cell-depleted T cells, or PBMCs.

The authors' processing: Amplification with reference gene primers provided the estimates of nucleated cell counts. Clones were read by immunoSEQ multiplex PCR, and TCRdb kept only the in-frame ones, dropping some. Clone size and V and J calls were adopted from that table, with D and trimming inferred from the DNA. In the table there are approximately 300,000 clones, around 87% of which are singletons. In germline, CDR1 is LGHDT, CDR2 YNNKEL (reference sequence). The CDR3 spans 17 residues. J lost 1 base, V lost 0 bases, and 3 bases had no gene match. The sequencing sample was made of peripheral blood. The TCR was taken from a man in his fifties with active or convalescent COVID-19. The rearrangement joins TRBV3-1 (or the pseudogene TRBV3-2) to TRBJ2-2, with 9 bases identical to TRBD1. This chain's CDR3 is CASSQDDRGWNTGELFF. DNA for the CDR3: TGTGCCAGCAGCCAAGATGACAGGGGGTGGAACACCGGGGAGCTGTTTTTT.